This TCR beta chain originates from a study of cytomegalovirus exposure and HLA in healthy donors. Between the trimmed V and J ends, which lost 0 bases and 0 bases, there was a span of 12 bases. Per the germline V gene, CDR1 is LGHNA and CDR2 is YSLEER. This CDR3 contains 18 residues. The primer mix had 60 Vbeta and 13 Jbeta primers. Generated by immunoSEQ multiplex PCR, the TCRdb table keeps only in-frame clones and is missing some. This sample has approximately 210,000 clones, with approximately 79% found just once. The material sequenced was PBMCs. The sequence was collected from a girl aged 5 to 17 in good health and CMV-seropositive. The rearrangement uses TRBV4-3 and TRBJ1-6, with D possibly matching TRBD1 (5 bases). CDR3 coding DNA: TGCGCCAGCAGCCAAGATTCTGTCGACAGCTCCTATAATTCACCCCTCCACTTT. Translated, it gives CASSQDSVDSSYNSPLHF.